A selection of T cell receptor beta chains follows, all from one sample in a study of shared clonotypes between healthy human individuals. Measured with immunoSEQ multiplex PCR; TCRdb has only the in-frame clones, and not every one. The sample gives under 650,000 clones, almost 97% of which show up once; roughly 0.06% is in the top ten. Sequencing input: naive CD4+ T cells sorted from blood. All receptors come from a woman aged 30 to 39 in good health. CDR3s include the opening cysteine and the closing phenylalanine or tryptophan. Each record gives: CDR3 length, V gene, J gene, clone size, D gene, CDR3 protein, CDR3 DNA. A D gene is named only where the DNA matches it firmly. Clone size is not always given. Where it is, it says once, few, many or a class for expanded clones.

cdr3_length: 13
v_call: TRBV2
j_call: TRBJ2-1
clone_size: once
d_call: TRBD2
cdr3_aa: CASRGLVFNEQFF
cdr3_nt: TGTGCCAGCAGGGGACTAGTTTTCAATGAGCAGTTCTTC

cdr3_length: 14
v_call: TRBV18
j_call: TRBJ2-7
clone_size: NA
d_call: TRBD2
cdr3_aa: CASSPGTSSFEQYF
cdr3_nt: TGTGCCAGCTCACCAGGGACTAGTAGTTTCGAGCAGTACTTC

cdr3_length: 12
v_call: TRBV30
j_call: TRBJ1-5
clone_size: NA
d_call: NA
cdr3_aa: CAWSVPNQPQHF
cdr3_nt: TGTGCCTGGAGTGTACCTAATCAGCCCCAGCATTTT

cdr3_length: 13
v_call: TRBV28
j_call: TRBJ2-3
clone_size: NA
d_call: NA
cdr3_aa: CASSLARGDTQYF
cdr3_nt: TGTGCCAGCAGTTTGGCGAGAGGGGATACGCAGTATTTT

cdr3_length: 15
v_call: TRBV6-5
j_call: TRBJ2-5
clone_size: NA
d_call: TRBD1
cdr3_aa: CASSYSVLGGETQYF
cdr3_nt: TGTGCCAGCAGTTACTCGGTTCTAGGGGGCGAGACCCAGTACTTC

cdr3_length: 13
v_call: TRBV25-1
j_call: TRBJ1-6
clone_size: NA
d_call: NA
cdr3_aa: CASSAADGSPLHF
cdr3_nt: TGTGCCAGCAGTGCCGCGGACGGTTCACCCCTCCACTTT

cdr3_length: 14
v_call: TRBV27
j_call: TRBJ2-2
clone_size: NA
d_call: NA
cdr3_aa: CATYDTRGTGELFF
cdr3_nt: TGTGCCACCTATGACACAAGAGGCACCGGGGAGCTGTTTTTT

cdr3_length: 13
v_call: TRBV2
j_call: TRBJ2-4
clone_size: NA
d_call: NA
cdr3_aa: CASSEARRNIQYF
cdr3_nt: TGTGCCAGCAGTGAGGCCCGGAGGAACATTCAGTACTTC

cdr3_length: 15
v_call: TRBV9
j_call: TRBJ1-6
clone_size: NA
d_call: TRBD1
cdr3_aa: CASSTGGQVWSPLHF
cdr3_nt: TGTGCCAGCAGCACAGGCGGACAGGTCTGGTCACCCCTCCACTTT

cdr3_length: 14
v_call: TRBV5-1
j_call: TRBJ2-1
clone_size: NA
d_call: NA
cdr3_aa: CASSLSRIDNEQFF
cdr3_nt: TGCGCCAGCAGCTTGTCCCGGATAGACAATGAGCAGTTCTTC

cdr3_length: 13
v_call: TRBV14
j_call: TRBJ2-5
clone_size: NA
d_call: NA
cdr3_aa: CASSPRVGETQYF
cdr3_nt: TGTGCCAGCAGCCCCAGGGTGGGGGAGACCCAGTACTTC

cdr3_length: 14
v_call: TRBV5-5
j_call: TRBJ2-2
clone_size: once
d_call: NA
cdr3_aa: CASSPTGQTGELFF
cdr3_nt: TGTGCCAGCAGCCCCACAGGGCAGACCGGGGAGCTGTTTTTT

cdr3_length: 15
v_call: TRBV27
j_call: TRBJ2-7
clone_size: once
d_call: TRBD2
cdr3_aa: CASSLTAGVIREQYF
cdr3_nt: TGTGCCAGCAGTTTAACAGCGGGAGTCATAAGAGAGCAGTACTTC

cdr3_length: 13
v_call: TRBV19
j_call: TRBJ2-3
clone_size: NA
d_call: NA
cdr3_aa: CASSPGNTDTQYF
cdr3_nt: TGTGCCAGTAGCCCCGGGAATACAGATACGCAGTATTTT

cdr3_length: 17
v_call: TRBV21-1
j_call: TRBJ2-1
clone_size: NA
d_call: NA
cdr3_aa: CASSRRTGPDTHNEQFF
cdr3_nt: TGTGCCAGCAGCAGGAGGACAGGGCCCGATACACACAATGAGCAGTTCTTC

cdr3_length: 13
v_call: TRBV30
j_call: TRBJ2-7
clone_size: NA
d_call: NA
cdr3_aa: CAWIPSSSYEQYF
cdr3_nt: TGTGCCTGGATACCTTCTAGCTCCTACGAGCAGTACTTC

cdr3_length: 11
v_call: TRBV11-2
j_call: TRBJ2-7
clone_size: NA
d_call: NA
cdr3_aa: CASEQVREQYF
cdr3_nt: TGTGCCAGCGAGCAGGTGCGCGAGCAGTACTTC

cdr3_length: 15
v_call: TRBV6-1
j_call: TRBJ2-1
clone_size: NA
d_call: TRBD2
cdr3_aa: CASKGLAGELNEQFF
cdr3_nt: TGTGCCAGCAAAGGGCTGGCGGGAGAATTGAATGAGCAGTTCTTC

cdr3_length: 16
v_call: TRBV4-2
j_call: TRBJ2-1
clone_size: once
d_call: NA
cdr3_aa: CASSRGERANYNEQFF
cdr3_nt: TGTGCCAGCAGCCGAGGAGAGCGCGCCAACTACAATGAGCAGTTCTTC

cdr3_length: 18
v_call: TRBV11-2
j_call: TRBJ2-6
clone_size: NA
d_call: NA
cdr3_aa: CASSLRPGAFSGANVLTF
cdr3_nt: TGTGCCAGCAGCTTACGGCCAGGAGCATTCTCTGGGGCCAACGTCCTGACTTTC

cdr3_length: 16
v_call: TRBV10-3
j_call: TRBJ2-5
clone_size: NA
d_call: TRBD2
cdr3_aa: CAISGGLAGVEETQYF
cdr3_nt: TGTGCCATCAGTGGGGGACTAGCGGGAGTGGAGGAGACCCAGTACTTC

cdr3_length: 16
v_call: TRBV18
j_call: TRBJ1-3
clone_size: NA
d_call: NA
cdr3_aa: CASSPTRADSGNTIYF
cdr3_nt: TGTGCCAGCTCGCCGACAAGGGCGGACTCTGGAAACACCATATATTTT

cdr3_length: 14
v_call: TRBV5-1
j_call: TRBJ2-7
clone_size: NA
d_call: NA
cdr3_aa: CASSLDSGAYEQYF
cdr3_nt: TGCGCCAGCAGCTTGGACAGTGGCGCATACGAGCAGTACTTC